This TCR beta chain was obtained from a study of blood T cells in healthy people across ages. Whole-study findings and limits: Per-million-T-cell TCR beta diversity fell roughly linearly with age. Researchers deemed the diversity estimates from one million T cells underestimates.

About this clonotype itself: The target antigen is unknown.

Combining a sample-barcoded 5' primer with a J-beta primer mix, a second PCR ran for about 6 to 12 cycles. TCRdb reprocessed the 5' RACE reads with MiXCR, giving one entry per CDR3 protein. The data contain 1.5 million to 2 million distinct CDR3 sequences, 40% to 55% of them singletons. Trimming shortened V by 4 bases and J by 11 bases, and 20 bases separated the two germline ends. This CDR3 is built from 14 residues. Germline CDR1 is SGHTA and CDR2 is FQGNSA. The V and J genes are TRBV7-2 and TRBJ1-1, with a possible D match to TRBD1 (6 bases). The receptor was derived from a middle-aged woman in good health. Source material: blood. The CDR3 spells CASSSLLATGAAFF. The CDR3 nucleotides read TGTGCCAGCAGCTCCCTCTTGGCGACGGGGGCGGCTTTCTTT.